The 17 T cell receptor beta chains below were found in one sample sequenced in a study of cytomegalovirus exposure and HLA in healthy donors. In the PCR, 60 Vbeta and 13 Jbeta primers were used. The method was immunoSEQ multiplex PCR; TCRdb's version includes in-frame clones alone and lacks a portion of them. This table holds just over 20,000 clones. Sequencing was done on a sample of PBMCs. These receptors all come from a man in his 60s in good health and CMV-seropositive.

The rearrangement joins TRBV25-1 to TRBJ1-1; a weak D match, TRBD1 (5 bases). Germline V lookup: CDR1 MGHDK, CDR2 SYGVNS. The CDR3 has 14 amino acids. Trimming took 5 bases from V and 1 from J, leaving 11 bases between them. As DNA, the CDR3 is TGTGCCAGCAGTATCGCAGGGAAGAACACTGAAGCTTTCTTT. Translation gives CASSIAGKNTEAFF.

The chain combines TRBV6-4 with TRBJ2-7; 8 nucleotides agree with TRBD1. Per germline, CDR1 MRHNA and CDR2 SNTAGT. V was pared by 5 bases and J by 5 bases, with 11 bases of the junction left unmatched. The CDR3 has 15 amino acids. CDR3 loop: CASSLLPGQANEQYF. The DNA of the CDR3 is TGTGCCAGCAGTTTACTTCCGGGACAGGCCAACGAGCAGTACTTC.

The gene calls are TRBV29-1 and TRBJ2-5; tentatively, D is TRBD1 (6 bases). In germline, CDR1 is SQVTM, CDR2 ANQGSEA. The germline V and J ends were trimmed by 4 bases and 4 bases, with 10 bases remaining between them. The CDR3 spans 12 residues. The CDR3 protein is CSVGHRAETQYF. The CDR3 DNA reads as TGCAGCGTTGGTCACAGGGCAGAGACCCAGTACTTC.

The rearrangement links TRBV5-1 to TRBJ1-4; perhaps TRBD1 as D (5 bases). The CDR3 consists of 14 residues. The V gene lost 0 bases and the J gene lost 4 bases, with 7 bases spanning the gap. The germline gives CDR1 SGHRS, CDR2 YFSETQ. The CDR3: CASSLVRDNEKLFF. CDR3 DNA: TGCGCCAGCAGCTTGGTCAGGGATAATGAAAAACTGTTTTTT.

The gene calls are TRBV29-1 and TRBJ1-4, with a possible D match to TRBD1 (5 bases). V was cut by 5 bases and J by 7 bases, with 11 bases left in between. The CDR3 covers 12 residues. Germline loops: CDR1 SQVTM, CDR2 ANQGSEA. In DNA, the CDR3 is TGCAGCGTTCTGGGGGGAAGTGAAAAACTGTTTTTT. This encodes CSVLGGSEKLFF. The full variable domain, its missing parts supplied by reference TRBV29-1 and TRBJ1-4, is SAVISQKPSRDICQRGTSLTIQCQVDSQVTMMFWYRQQPGQSLTLIATANQGSEATYESGFVIDKFPISRPNLTFSTLTVSNMSPEDSSIYLCSVLGGSEKLFFGSGTQLSVL.

The rearrangement uses TRBV29-1 and TRBJ2-7; TRBD2 matches at 12 bases. V was clipped by 7 bases and J by 6 bases; unmatched bases: 4. CDR1 and CDR2 from the germline V gene are SQVTM and ANQGSEA. CDR3 length: 12 residues. The chain's CDR3 is CSGLTSGSEQYF. The CDR3 bases are TGCAGCGGTCTGACTAGCGGGAGCGAGCAGTACTTC.

The CDR3 here is CASSDITSGRYEQFF. The CDR3 coding sequence is TGTGCCAGCAGTGACATAACTAGCGGGAGATATGAGCAGTTCTTC. V gene TRBV6-4 combines with J gene TRBJ2-1; 11 bases are a match to TRBD2. CDR1 is MRHNA, CDR2 SNTAGT, per germline. The trim removed 2 bases at V and 8 bases at J, leaving 5 bases unmatched. The CDR3 contains 15 residues.

J is TRBJ2-7 and V is TRBV30; 13 bases agree with TRBD2. The length of the CDR3 is 14 residues. CDR1 is GTSNPN, CDR2 SVGIG, per germline (reference sequence). Losses at the gene ends were 3 bases for V and 3 bases for J; bases not matched to a gene: 2. CDR3 residues: CAWSRTSGSYEQYF. DNA of the CDR3: TGTGCCTGGAGCCGGACTAGCGGGAGCTACGAGCAGTACTTC.

The chain has TRBV7-6 and TRBJ2-7; D perhaps matches TRBD2 (7 bases). The CDR3 covers 13 residues. Germline-derived CDR1 and CDR2 are SGHVS and FNYEAQ. Trimming pared 5 bases from V and 7 bases from J, leaving 15 bases between. The CDR3 DNA reads as TGTGCCAGCAGCGCGGGGGCCTACGAGGAGCAGTACTTC. Its translation is CASSAGAYEEQYF.

The V gene is TRBV5-4, the J gene TRBJ2-1; 11 nucleotides match TRBD2. Germline V lookup: CDR1 SGHNT, CDR2 YYREEE (reference sequence). The CDR3 is made up of 15 amino acids. Trimming took 3 bases from V and 8 from J; bases not matched to a gene: 7. In nucleotides, the CDR3 is TGTGCCAGCAGCTCGAATAGCGGGAGGGCCCATGAGCAGTTCTTC. Encoded protein: CASSSNSGRAHEQFF.

V and J are TRBV5-5 and TRBJ2-7; D may be TRBD1 (6 bases). This CDR3 comprises 15 residues. CDR1 SGHKS and CDR2 YYEKEE come from the germline V gene (reference sequence). The ends were cut back, 3 bases at V and 2 bases at J, with 15 bases in the middle. CDR3 protein: CASSSVARDTYEQYF. The CDR3 bases are TGTGCCAGCAGCTCCGTAGCACGGGACACCTACGAGCAGTACTTC.

J is TRBJ2-7 and V is TRBV10-1, with 10 positions matching TRBD2. Trimming removed 0 bases from V and 2 bases from J; junction bases left unmatched: 1. The CDR3 covers 15 residues. Germline-derived CDR1 and CDR2 are WNHNN and SYGVQD (reference sequence). CDR3 in amino acids: CASSESSGRPYEQYF. The CDR3 DNA sequence: TGCGCCAGCAGTGAGTCTAGCGGGAGGCCCTACGAGCAGTACTTC.

The chain uses TRBV27 and TRBJ2-7, with 7 nucleotides matching TRBD1. The trim removed 7 bases at V and 1 base at J, leaving 4 bases unmatched. There are 13 residues in the CDR3. Germline CDR1 is MNHEY and CDR2 is SMNVEV (reference sequence). CDR3: CASTRQGSYEQYF. DNA for the CDR3: TGTGCCAGCACACGACAGGGTTCCTACGAGCAGTACTTC.

The chain links TRBV6-5 to TRBJ1-2; D gene ambiguous. Trimming removed 6 bases from V and 2 bases from J, with 10 bases in between. CDR1 is MNHEY and CDR2 is SVGAGI in the germline V gene. The CDR3 spans 13 residues. The CDR3 sequence: CASRVEANYGYTF. The CDR3 nucleotides read TGTGCCAGCAGAGTCGAGGCCAACTATGGCTACACCTTC.

The chain has TRBV18 and TRBJ2-7; TRBD2 might be the D (5 bases). V lost 3 bases and J 0 bases, leaving 21 bases between the germline ends. CDR1 KGHSH and CDR2 LQKENI come from the germline V gene. The CDR3 covers 18 residues. CDR3 bases: TGTGCCAGCTCACCCACCGGGTTGAATCGGGGAAGCTCCTACGAGCAGTACTTC. This encodes CASSPTGLNRGSSYEQYF.

V gene TRBV9 combines with J gene TRBJ2-2, with 8 bases fitting TRBD1. This CDR3 region has 16 residues. The ends lost 4 bases at V and 5 bases at J; junction bases unmatched: 10. Germline values: CDR1 SGDLS, CDR2 YYNGEE. Here the CDR3 DNA reads TGTGCCAGCAGCACACGACAGGGGCGGTTGACCGGGGAGCTGTTTTTT. It encodes CASSTRQGRLTGELFF.

The rearrangement links TRBV29-1 to TRBJ2-7, with a possible D match to TRBD2 (5 bases). Trimming took 6 bases from V and 5 from J, leaving 8 bases between them. The germline V gene encodes CDR1 SQVTM and CDR2 ANQGSEA. The CDR3 contains 10 residues. The CDR3 nucleotides are TGCAGCGTCGTAGCGAACGAGCAGTACTTC. Translated, it gives CSVVANEQYF.